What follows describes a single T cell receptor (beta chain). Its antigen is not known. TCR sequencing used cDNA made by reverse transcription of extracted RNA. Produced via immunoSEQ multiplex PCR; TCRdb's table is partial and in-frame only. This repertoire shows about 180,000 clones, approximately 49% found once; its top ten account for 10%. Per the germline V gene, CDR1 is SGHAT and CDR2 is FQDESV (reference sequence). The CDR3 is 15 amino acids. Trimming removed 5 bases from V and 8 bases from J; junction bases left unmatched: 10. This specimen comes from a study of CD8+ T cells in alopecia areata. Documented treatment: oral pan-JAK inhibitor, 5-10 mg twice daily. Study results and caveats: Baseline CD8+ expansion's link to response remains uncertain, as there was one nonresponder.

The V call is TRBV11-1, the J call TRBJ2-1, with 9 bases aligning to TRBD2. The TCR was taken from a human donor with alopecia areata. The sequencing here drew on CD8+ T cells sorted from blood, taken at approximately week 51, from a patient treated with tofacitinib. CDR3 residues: CASSPLAGSMDEQFF. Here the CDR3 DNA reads TGTGCCAGCAGCCCCCTAGCGGGGTCCATGGATGAGCAGTTCTTC.